Here is one T cell receptor (beta chain) with its context. Its specificity is unknown. The data belong to a study of blood T cells in healthy people across ages. A second roughly 6 to 12 cycle PCR used barcoded and J-beta primers. TCRdb re-called the 5' RACE reads with MiXCR, one entry per CDR3 protein. The table records approximately 670,000 distinct CDR3 sequences, roughly 43% of them present only once. Trimming left V 0 bases short and J 4 bases short, with 11 bases between. This CDR3 comprises 15 residues. Germline V gene data show CDR1 as SGHDN and CDR2 as FVKESK. Points from the study as a whole: Across the age range, TCR beta diversity per million T cells fell in a roughly linear way.

The clonotype originates from a man of 80 years or more in good health. This chain connects TRBV14 to TRBJ2-3, with D perhaps being TRBD1 or TRBD2 (5 bases each). The sample was blood. In nucleotides, the CDR3 is TGTGCCAGCAGCCAAGAGGACGGGGCGGCAGATACGCAGTATTTT. Translating it yields CASSQEDGAADTQYF.